These 3 T cell receptor beta chains came from one sample sequenced in a study of CD8+ T cells in alopecia areata. Extraction and reverse transcription of RNA yielded cDNA as the sequencing template. Profiling relied on immunoSEQ multiplex PCR, and the TCRdb table lists in-frame clones only, not all of them. The sample has 150,000 or so clones, around 87% seen once; the top ten hold less than 15%. The source material was CD8+ T cells sorted from blood, sampled at week 0. The receptors stem from a human donor with alopecia areata.

The rearrangement joins TRBV29-1 to TRBJ1-2, with 11 bases that match TRBD1. CDR3 length equals 14 residues. Germline loops: CDR1 SQVTM, CDR2 ANQGSEA. The V gene end was trimmed by 3 bases and the J gene end by 7 bases; junction bases not matched to a gene: 7. The CDR3 DNA follows: TGCAGCGTTGACGACGGACAGGGGGCATTTGGCTACACCTTC. This sequence encodes CSVDDGQGAFGYTF.

V usage is TRBV7-9 and J usage is TRBJ2-7; possible D gene TRBD2, 6 bases. This CDR3 has 16 amino acids. The V and J ends lost 0 bases and 2 bases respectively, with 14 bases between them. The germline V gene encodes CDR1 SEHNR and CDR2 FQNEAQ (reference sequence). The CDR3 sequence: CASSLAIGGGTYEQYF. The CDR3 nucleotides are TGTGCCAGCAGCTTAGCTATCGGGGGTGGTACCTACGAGCAGTACTTC.

The genes are TRBV6-1 and TRBJ2-3; TRBD1 matches 9 bases. The length of the CDR3 is 14 residues. The trim removed 3 bases at V and 3 bases at J, leaving 1 base unmatched. The germline V gene encodes CDR1 MNHNS and CDR2 SASEGT. CDR3 DNA: TGTGCCAGCAGTGAGGGACAGGGAACAGATACGCAGTATTTT. It translates to CASSEGQGTDTQYF.